In its sample, the clone carrying this TCR beta chain was seen a few times. This sample is part of a study of blood T cell repertoires in COVID-19. This CDR3 contains 13 residues. V lost 5 bases, J lost 0 bases, and 8 bases lay in between. CDR1 and CDR2 (germline): LNHDA, SQIVND (reference sequence). TCRdb's copy holds only in-frame clones and misses some; the assay was immunoSEQ multiplex PCR. This repertoire shows a few hundred thousand clones, approximately 83% found once; its top ten account for more than 2%. The sample consisted of PBMCs or T cells enriched from blood (not recorded which). The rearrangement links TRBV19 to TRBJ2-7, with D maybe TRBD2 (6 bases). The TCR comes from a man aged 30 to 45 who had recovered from COVID-19. The CDR3 loop is CASSVGSSYEQYF. The CDR3 DNA reads as TGTGCCAGTAGTGTCGGGAGCTCCTACGAGCAGTACTTC.